Sequencing of this TCR beta chain was carried out in a study of cytomegalovirus exposure and HLA in healthy donors. Across the study: Roughly 180 million T cells yielded roughly 100 million unique TCR beta sequences, as an earlier analysis found. Some 85 million unique TCRs, all from HLA-typed donors, were included in an early release of the data. Overall study results and limits: Some TCR beta chains (roughly 160 of them) were listed as cytomegalovirus-associated.

As regards this clone: Its antigen is currently unknown.

PCR used 60 Vbeta primers and 13 Jbeta primers. Original processing notes: Some 9.9 million shared chains were among 80 million or so unique TCR beta chains counted in a later analysis. Profiled with immunoSEQ multiplex PCR; TCRdb holds only in-frame clones, not every one. The DNA gave D and trimming, while V, J and clone size come from that table. The top ten clones hold under 2.5% of a sample with under 95,000 clones, over 75% of them seen once. This CDR3 region has 14 residues. CDR1 and CDR2 from the germline V gene are SGDLS and YYNGEE. With 0 bases clipped from V and 4 bases from J, the junction kept 2 bases outside the gene matches.

This TCR came from a boy under 18 in good health and CMV-seronegative. Input material: PBMCs. The chain has TRBV9 and TRBJ1-2; 8 nucleotides line up with TRBD1. DNA for the CDR3: TGTGCCAGCAGCGTAGAACAGGGGGGCTATGGCTACACCTTC. It codes for CASSVEQGGYGYTF.